Below are 23 T cell receptor beta chains sequenced from a single sample in a study of blood T cell repertoires in COVID-19. Using immunoSEQ multiplex PCR, the repertoire was profiled, and TCRdb retains in-frame clones only, with some absent. The table lists 300,000 to 450,000 clones, 70% to 90% of them singletons. Material: peripheral blood. Receptors originate from a woman in her 30s with COVID-19, enrolled during active disease.

The chain links TRBV2 to TRBJ1-2; D is perhaps TRBD1 (6 bases). The V gene lost 6 bases and the J gene lost 2 bases, with 10 bases spanning the gap. Germline CDR1 and CDR2: SNHLY and FYNNEI. CDR3 length equals 13 residues. The CDR3 spells CASRDRRNYGYTF. In DNA, the CDR3 is TGTGCCAGCAGGGACAGACGGAACTATGGCTACACCTTC.

The chain combines TRBV6-2 or TRBV6-3 with TRBJ2-7, with D maybe TRBD1 (5 bases). In germline, CDR1 is MNHEY, CDR2 SVGEGT. The length of the CDR3 is 12 residues. Trimming removed 4 bases from V and 4 bases from J, with 8 bases in between. Here the CDR3 DNA reads TGTGCCAGCAGTTTCCAGGGTTACGAGCAGTACTTC. Translated: CASSFQGYEQYF.

The rearrangement links TRBV5-5 to TRBJ2-7; perhaps TRBD1 as D (6 bases). Trimming pared 5 bases from V and 5 bases from J, leaving 17 bases between. The CDR3 is 14 residues long. Germline V gene data show CDR1 as SGHKS and CDR2 as YYEKEE (reference sequence). CDR3 protein: CASRPGQLVNEQYF. In nucleotides, the CDR3 is TGTGCCAGCAGGCCCGGACAGTTAGTCAACGAGCAGTACTTC.

This chain joins TRBV4-1 and TRBJ2-1; no clear D. The CDR3 is 14 amino acids. V gave up 1 base and J gave up 6 bases, with 10 bases separating them. CDR1 is MGHRA and CDR2 is YSYEKL in the germline V gene. Written as DNA, the CDR3 is TGCGCCAGCAGCCAAGTATCCCTTCTCAATGAGCAGTTCTTC. Translation gives CASSQVSLLNEQFF.

V usage is TRBV20-1 and J usage is TRBJ2-1, with TRBD1 matching 8 bases. Trimming removed 5 bases from V and 9 bases from J; junction bases left unmatched: 3. The CDR3 is made up of 11 amino acids. Germline loops: CDR1 DFQATT, CDR2 SNEGSKA (reference sequence). In DNA form, the CDR3 reads TGCAGTGCTTACAGGGGGACTGAGCAGTTCTTC. Amino acids: CSAYRGTEQFF.

V is TRBV19 and J is TRBJ2-7, with unresolved D. Trimming removed 1 base from V and 1 base from J, with 14 bases in between. This CDR3 spans 16 amino acids. Germline loops: CDR1 LNHDA, CDR2 SQIVND (reference sequence). CDR3 in amino acids: CASSIGRHQPSYEQYF. The DNA for the CDR3 is TGTGCCAGTAGTATAGGCAGGCATCAACCGTCCTACGAGCAGTACTTC.

The V call is TRBV10-3, the J call TRBJ1-1; D gene unclear. The CDR3 contains 13 residues. The germline V gene encodes CDR1 ENHRY and CDR2 SYGVKD. The ends were cut back, 1 base at V and 1 base at J, with 4 bases in the middle. CDR3 residues: CAISEWPNTEAFF. The CDR3 nucleotides are TGTGCCATCAGTGAGTGGCCGAACACTGAAGCTTTCTTT.

This sequence joins TRBV5-1 and TRBJ1-1; 7 positions match TRBD1. The CDR3 sequence is 15 residues long. V lost 4 bases and J lost 2; bases outside the gene matches: 8. Germline CDR1 and CDR2: SGHRS and YFSETQ. The chain's CDR3 is CASSPRTGENTEAFF. CDR3 nucleotide sequence: TGCGCCAGCAGCCCCCGGACAGGCGAAAACACTGAAGCTTTCTTT.

The J gene is TRBJ2-7, the V gene TRBV19, with TRBD2 matching 7 bases. Germline-derived CDR1 and CDR2 are LNHDA and SQIVND (reference sequence). The length of the CDR3 is 13 residues. Losses at the gene ends were 6 bases for V and 5 bases for J; bases not matched to a gene: 7. The CDR3 reads CASRNLGGNEQYF. CDR3 bases: TGTGCCAGTAGGAACTTGGGGGGGAACGAGCAGTACTTC.

V is TRBV2 and J is TRBJ1-6; D is ambiguous. CDR3 length: 12 amino acids. V lost 2 bases and J lost 13, with 9 bases in between. CDR1 and CDR2 (germline): SNHLY, FYNNEI. CDR3: CASSEREGPLHF. The CDR3 DNA follows: TGTGCCAGCAGTGAACGGGAGGGTCCCCTCCACTTT.

This chain's CDR3 is CASSSLAGGDTGELFF. CDR3 DNA sequence: TGTGCCAGCAGTTCCCTAGCGGGAGGGGACACCGGGGAGCTGTTTTTT. J is TRBJ2-2 and V is TRBV6-4, with TRBD2 matching 12 bases. The CDR3 runs 16 residues. V shed 5 bases, J shed 3 bases, and the junction held 4 bases outside the gene matches. Germline CDR1 and CDR2: MRHNA and SNTAGT.

The gene calls are TRBV5-1 and TRBJ1-2, with 10 bases matching TRBD1. This CDR3 comprises 14 residues. V lost 4 bases, J lost 8 bases, and 8 bases stayed unmatched. CDR1 is SGHRS and CDR2 is YFSETQ in the germline V gene. The CDR3 protein is CASSRDRGLGGYTF. The CDR3 nucleotides are TGCGCCAGCAGCCGGGACAGGGGCCTAGGGGGCTACACCTTC.

This clone appeared a few times. This chain's CDR3 is CASSSRRGLGISPLHF. In DNA form, the CDR3 reads TGCGCCAGCAGCTCACGGAGGGGCCTTGGTATCTCACCCCTCCACTTT. The V call is TRBV4-1, the J call TRBJ1-6; TRBD1 is a possible D gene (5 bases). Germline V CDR1 and CDR2: MGHRA, YSYEKL. The CDR3 runs to 16 residues. Trimming cost V 5 bases and J 10 bases, with 21 bases left between them.

The chain has TRBV5-4 and TRBJ2-1; 9 bases are shared with TRBD1. The CDR3 sequence is 16 residues long. CDR1 and CDR2 (germline): SGHNT, YYREEE (reference sequence). J lost 4 bases, V lost 3 bases, and 8 bases had no gene match. CDR3 residues: CASSSPGQGWYNEQFF. The CDR3, as DNA: TGTGCCAGCAGCTCTCCCGGACAGGGGTGGTACAATGAGCAGTTCTTC.

The rearrangement uses TRBV7-2 and TRBJ2-7; D might be TRBD2 (6 bases). Germline values: CDR1 SGHTA, CDR2 FQGNSA. V was clipped by 5 bases and J by 2 bases, with 16 bases between them. The CDR3 is 15 residues long. In nucleotides, the CDR3 is TGTGCCAGCAGCGGGTTGGGGGACTTCCCCTACGAGCAGTACTTC. Its translation is CASSGLGDFPYEQYF.

CDR3 DNA: TGTGCCAGCAGCCATTCAGTGGACGAGCAGTACTTC. Its translation is CASSHSVDEQYF. The V call is TRBV4-2, the J call TRBJ2-7; D is unresolved. Trimming removed 3 bases at V and 5 bases at J, with 8 bases between. The CDR3 is 12 amino acids. Germline V gene data show CDR1 as LGHNA and CDR2 as YNFKEQ.

This sequence joins TRBV4-2 and TRBJ2-3; perhaps TRBD2 as D (7 bases). Germline V CDR1 and CDR2: LGHNA, YNFKEQ. The V end lost 3 bases, the J end lost 0 bases, and 13 bases lay between the germline ends. The CDR3 sequence is 16 residues long. The CDR3 protein is CASSQVEGGSTDTQYF. CDR3 in DNA: TGTGCCAGCAGCCAGGTGGAGGGGGGGAGCACAGATACGCAGTATTTT.

The table lists this clone with a count of one. The chain has TRBV27 and TRBJ2-7; D gene ambiguous. This CDR3 comprises 14 residues. CDR1 is MNHEY, CDR2 SMNVEV, per germline (reference sequence). Between the trimmed V and J ends, which lost 0 bases and 3 bases, there was a span of 9 bases. The CDR3 coding sequence is TGTGCCAGCAGTTTATCGATACAGAACTACGAGCAGTACTTC. Residues: CASSLSIQNYEQYF.

The V and J genes are TRBV19 and TRBJ2-3; 7 bases map to TRBD2. The trim removed 6 bases at V and 0 bases at J, leaving 3 bases unmatched. Germline-derived CDR1 and CDR2 are LNHDA and SQIVND (reference sequence). The CDR3 length is 14 residues. The CDR3 here is CASSLAASTDTQYF. The CDR3 bases are TGTGCCAGTAGCCTAGCGGCTAGCACAGATACGCAGTATTTT.

This chain links TRBV9 with TRBJ2-7; weak D call: TRBD1 (6 bases). The length of the CDR3 is 13 residues. Deletions cut 2 bases from V and 5 bases from J, with 11 bases between. The germline V gene has CDR1 SGDLS and CDR2 YYNGEE. This CDR3 reads CASSVDRQDEQYF. CDR3 nucleotide sequence: TGTGCCAGCAGCGTGGACAGACAAGACGAGCAGTACTTC.

The chain recombines TRBV5-6 with TRBJ1-4; possibly TRBD1 for D (5 bases). The V gene lost 1 base and the J gene lost 0 bases, with 16 bases spanning the gap. Looked up from germline, CDR1 is SGHDT and CDR2 is YYEEEE. CDR3 length equals 18 residues. The CDR3 is CASSLNPFKGSTNEKLFF. The CDR3 DNA reads as TGTGCCAGCAGCTTGAACCCCTTTAAGGGGTCAACTAATGAAAAACTGTTTTTT.

This clone occurred once. V usage is TRBV3-1 (or the pseudogene TRBV3-2) and J usage is TRBJ2-1; TRBD1 might be the D (7 bases). V dropped 0 bases and J dropped 10 bases, with 16 bases sitting between them. The CDR3 length is 15 residues. Germline assignment: CDR1 LGHDT and CDR2 YNNKEL (reference sequence). CDR3 bases: TGTGCCAGCAGCCAAGATCTTGGGCGGGGACAGGAGCAGTTCTTC. Amino acids: CASSQDLGRGQEQFF.

In its sample, this clone was seen a few times. The J gene is TRBJ1-5, the V gene TRBV28; D gene unclear. The CDR3 extends over 15 amino acids. The V and J ends lost 2 bases and 4 bases respectively, with 12 bases between them. The germline gives CDR1 MDHEN, CDR2 SYDVKM. The CDR3 loop is CASSLQRLPNQPQHF. The CDR3 DNA reads TGTGCCAGCAGTTTACAGCGACTACCTAATCAGCCCCAGCATTTT. The variable domain in full, with the rest retrieved from reference TRBV28 and TRBJ1-5, is DVKVTQSSRYLVKRTGEKVFLECVQDMDHENMFWYRQDPGLGLRLIYFSYDVKMKEKGDIPEGYSVSREKKERFSLILESASTNQTSMYLCASSLQRLPNQPQHFGDGTRLSIL.